These 15 T cell receptor beta chains originate from one sample sequenced in a study of blood T cells in healthy people across ages. Sample-barcoded 5' priming and a J-beta primer mix drove a second PCR of roughly 7 to 11 cycles. In TCRdb, the 5' RACE reads were re-called with MiXCR into one record per CDR3 protein. This sample yields just under 900,000 distinct CDR3 sequences, of which around 30% are seen a single time; about 18% belongs to the top ten. Source material: blood. The receptor set was obtained from an elderly woman in good health.

This clonotype has a single count. This chain joins TRBV3-1 and TRBJ1-4; D perhaps matches TRBD1 (6 bases). The CDR3 is made up of 13 amino acids. V was pared by 7 bases and J by 6 bases, with 12 bases between. The V gene's germline CDR1 is LGHDT and CDR2 YNNKEL (reference sequence). CDR3 coding DNA: TGTGCCAGCAACCAGGGGCGGGATGAAAAACTGTTTTTT. Its translation is CASNQGRDEKLFF.

As to this clonotype: A much larger clone lies one base from this, so it may be a read error. CDR3 sequence: CASSSRDREKYF. The CDR3 DNA reads TGTGCCAGCAGCTCACGGGACAGGGAAAAGTACTTC. This chain connects TRBV7-6 to TRBJ2-5; TRBD1 matches at 9 bases. Germline CDR1 SGHVS, CDR2 FNYEAQ. CDR3 size: 12 residues. V trimming: 4 bases; J trimming: 12 bases; junction bases outside the gene matches: 6.

Worth noting for this clonotype: Given a much more abundant clone one base away, this may be a read error. This chain links TRBV3-1 with TRBJ2-5; TRBD2 agrees at 13 bases. Trimming took 0 bases from V and 3 from J; bases not matched to a gene: 1. This CDR3 region has 16 residues. Germline V gives CDR1 LGHDT, CDR2 YNNKEL (reference sequence). CDR3 residues: CASSQDGTSGKETQYF. CDR3 DNA sequence: TGTGCCAGCAGCCAAGATGGGACTAGCGGGAAAGAGACCCAGTACTTC.

This clonotype was detected a few times. The CDR3 loop is CASSRRQGAYNEQFF. The CDR3 bases are TGTGCCAGCAGCCGAAGACAGGGAGCGTACAATGAGCAGTTCTTC. The chain combines TRBV7-2 with TRBJ2-1, with 7 bases lining up with TRBD1. CDR1 and CDR2 from the germline V gene are SGHTA and FQGNSA. With V trimmed by 5 bases and J by 4 bases, 8 bases remained unmatched. This CDR3 comprises 15 residues.

This clonotype was observed many times. The V call is TRBV6-2 or TRBV6-3, the J call TRBJ2-7, with D possibly being TRBD1 (6 bases). Germline CDR1 MNHEY, CDR2 SVGEGT. This CDR3 comprises 16 residues. The V end was cut by 4 bases, the J end by 2 bases, with 18 bases between. CDR3 sequence reads: CASSFRQAIPPYEQYF. CDR3 in DNA: TGTGCCAGCAGTTTCCGACAGGCCATTCCTCCCTACGAGCAGTACTTC.

This clonotype was seen ten or more times. The J gene is TRBJ1-1, the V gene TRBV6-2 or TRBV6-3; D might be TRBD1 (6 bases). This CDR3 spans 14 amino acids. In germline, CDR1 is MNHEY, CDR2 SVGEGT. V lost 5 bases, J lost 3 bases, and 13 bases lay in between. The CDR3 loop reads CASSRGQLYTEAFF. In DNA, the CDR3 is TGTGCCAGCAGTCGGGGACAACTGTACACTGAAGCTTTCTTT.

There are a few counts of this clonotype. The V gene is TRBV7-2, the J gene TRBJ2-2; possibly TRBD1 for D (6 bases). Germline lookup yields CDR1 SGHTA and CDR2 FQGNSA. Trimming took off 0 bases at V and 3 bases at J, with 11 bases between the two ends. This CDR3 region has 16 residues. The CDR3 here is CASSLASQGYTGELFF. CDR3 coding DNA: TGTGCCAGCAGCTTAGCGAGTCAGGGGTACACCGGGGAGCTGTTTTTT.

The V call is TRBV18, the J call TRBJ1-6; TRBD1 matches at 10 bases. The germline CDR1 and CDR2 sequences are KGHSH and LQKENI. The CDR3 is 14 residues long. V trimming: 4 bases; J trimming: 9 bases; junction bases outside the gene matches: 3. CDR3 loop: CASSQGQGSSPLHF. Written as DNA, the CDR3 is TGTGCCAGCTCACAGGGACAGGGGAGTTCACCCCTCCACTTT. Full variable domain (missing parts from reference TRBV18 and TRBJ1-6): NAGVMQNPRHLVRRRGQEARLRCSPMKGHSHVYWYRQLPEEGLKFMVYLQKENIIDESGMPKERFSAEFPKEGPSILRIQQVVRGDSAAYFCASSQGQGSSPLHFGNGTRLTVT.

In DNA form, the CDR3 reads TGTGCCAGCATGGGCAGCAACAATCAGCCCCAGCATTTT. Encoded protein: CASMGSNNQPQHF. J is TRBJ1-5 and V is TRBV2; no firm D call. CDR1 and CDR2 from the germline V gene are SNHLY and FYNNEI. CDR3 length: 13 residues. Between the trimmed V and J ends, which lost 7 bases and 3 bases, there was a span of 10 bases.

The table lists this clonotype with many counts. The V and J genes are TRBV7-2 and TRBJ2-1; D is possibly TRBD2 (7 bases). From germline, CDR1 is SGHTA and CDR2 FQGNSA. The ends were cut back, 0 bases at V and 8 bases at J, with 11 bases in the middle. This CDR3 has 14 amino acids. The CDR3, as DNA: TGTGCCAGCAGCTTAGCAGGGGGGGTGTATGAGCAGTTCTTC. Protein: CASSLAGGVYEQFF.

This clonotype was counted at least ten times. V is TRBV5-1 and J is TRBJ2-3; 9 nucleotides match TRBD2. The CDR3 is 16 amino acids. Trimming took 0 bases from V and 2 from J; bases not matched to a gene: 4. CDR1 SGHRS and CDR2 YFSETQ come from the germline V gene. The DNA of the CDR3 is TGCGCCAGCAGCTTGGACCAGCGGGGGGTCACAGATACGCAGTATTTT. Amino acid sequence: CASSLDQRGVTDTQYF.

The chain uses TRBV23-1 and TRBJ2-7, with 7 nucleotides matching TRBD1. TRBV23-1 is an ORF for which the function is uncertain. The length of the CDR3 is 14 residues. J was trimmed by 2 bases and V by 7 bases; bases with no gene match: 8. CDR3 protein: CASIPRQGAYEQYF. In nucleotides, the CDR3 is TGCGCCAGCATCCCAAGACAGGGAGCCTACGAGCAGTACTTC.

This clonotype was detected only a few times. The chain recombines TRBV7-2 with TRBJ1-1; TRBD1 might be the D (5 bases). This CDR3 comprises 14 residues. V gave up 4 bases and J gave up 11 bases, with 20 bases separating them. Germline assignment: CDR1 SGHTA and CDR2 FQGNSA. CDR3 region: CASSSRDSRRVAFF. Here the CDR3 DNA reads TGTGCCAGCAGCTCCCGGGACTCCCGGAGGGTTGCTTTCTTT.

The CDR3 nucleotides read TGTGCCAGCTCACCTCCTCCAGGGCGTTCCACAGATACGCAGTACTTC. Translated: CASSPPPGRSTDTQYF. This rearrangement joins TRBV18 to TRBJ2-4, with D perhaps matching TRBD1 (5 bases). The CDR3 consists of 16 residues. CDR1 is KGHSH and CDR2 is LQKENI in the germline V gene. V was shortened by 3 bases and J by 13 bases, with 25 bases between the two germline ends.

The J gene is TRBJ1-1, the V gene TRBV6-6; D gene ambiguous. The CDR3 covers 12 residues. Deletions cut 9 bases from V and 0 bases from J, with 8 bases between. Germline CDR1 and CDR2: MNHNY and SVGAGI (reference sequence). In nucleotides, the CDR3 is TGTGCCAGAAGTATCATGAACACTGAAGCTTTCTTT. This sequence encodes CARSIMNTEAFF.